Listed here are 11 T cell receptor beta chains from one sample, sequenced in a study of cytotoxic CD8 clonotypes in ibrutinib-treated CLL. The protocol was immunoSEQ multiplex PCR, while the TCRdb copy is restricted to in-frame clones and leaves out a portion. The sample lists roughly 180,000 clones; 84% were seen once. The material was PBMCs, obtained after 24 months of ibrutinib treatment. These receptors came from a human donor with chronic lymphocytic leukemia.

The chain has TRBV11-2 and TRBJ2-2, with D tentatively TRBD1 or TRBD2 (6 bases each). The germline V and J ends were trimmed by 0 bases and 7 bases, with 12 bases remaining between them. Germline V lookup: CDR1 SGHAT, CDR2 FQNNGV. The CDR3 consists of 15 residues. CDR3 nucleotide sequence: TGTGCCAGCAGCTTAGAGGGGGGCTTGAACGGGGAGCTGTTTTTT. Translation: CASSLEGGLNGELFF.

This chain joins TRBV2 and TRBJ1-5, with D uncertain. The CDR3 consists of 13 residues. Trimming stripped 7 bases from V and 1 base from J, with 8 bases between. Germline loops: CDR1 SNHLY, CDR2 FYNNEI. The CDR3 DNA reads TGTGCCAGCAAAAAGGAAAGCAATCAGCCCCAGCATTTT. Its translation is CASKKESNQPQHF. Filled out from reference TRBV2 and TRBJ1-5, the complete variable domain reads EPEVTQTPSHQVTQMGQEVILRCVPISNHLYFYWYRQILGQKVEFLVSFYNNEISEKSEIFDDQFSVERPDGSNFTLKIRSTKLEDSAMYFCASKKESNQPQHFGDGTRLSIL.

In DNA form, the CDR3 reads TGTGCCAGCAGCTTCTTCCAGCTGACAGGGATTAATGAAAAACTGTTTTTT. Its protein product is CASSFFQLTGINEKLFF. The V call is TRBV7-9, the J call TRBJ1-4; 7 bases fit TRBD1. CDR3 length equals 17 residues. V lost 3 bases and J lost 4; bases outside the gene matches: 11. Germline V gene data show CDR1 as SEHNR and CDR2 as FQNEAQ (reference sequence).

In its sample, this clone was seen a few times. The rearrangement joins TRBV7-3 to TRBJ1-1; unclear D gene. Per the germline V gene, CDR1 is SGHTA and CDR2 is FQGTGA. CDR3 length: 13 amino acids. V lost 2 bases, J lost 1 base, and 5 bases lay in between. This CDR3 is CASSLGSNTEAFF. CDR3 DNA: TGTGCCAGCAGCTTAGGATCGAACACTGAAGCTTTCTTT.

The count of this clone is one. The J gene is TRBJ2-5, the V gene TRBV5-1; D may be TRBD1 or TRBD2 (5 bases each). Germline CDR1 reads SGHRS; CDR2 reads YFSETQ. V was cut by 0 bases and J by 5 bases, with 11 bases left in between. The CDR3 length is 14 residues. The CDR3 spells CASSLGGFMETQYF. CDR3 DNA: TGCGCCAGCAGCTTGGGGGGGTTTATGGAGACCCAGTACTTC. Complete variable domain (other parts from reference TRBV5-1 and TRBJ2-5): KAGVTQTPRYLIKTRGQQVTLSCSPISGHRSVSWYQQTPGQGLQFLFEYFSETQRNKGNFPGRFSGRQFSNSRSEMNVSTLELGDSALYLCASSLGGFMETQYFGPGTRLLVL.

V gene TRBV4-1 combines with J gene TRBJ2-3; no clear D. The CDR3 spans 12 residues. Between the trimmed V and J ends, which lost 1 base and 4 bases, there was a span of 3 bases. Germline CDR1 MGHRA, CDR2 YSYEKL. CDR3 coding DNA: TGCGCCAGCAGCCAAGGTTCAGATACGCAGTATTTT. It is translated as CASSQGSDTQYF.

The chain carries TRBV6-6 and TRBJ1-4, with D tentatively TRBD1 (6 bases). V gave up 4 bases and J gave up 5 bases, with 14 bases separating them. The CDR3 runs to 15 residues. CDR1 and CDR2 (germline): MNHNY, SVGAGI (reference sequence). In nucleotides, the CDR3 is TGTGCCAGCAGTTTGGACAGTACTTCCAATGAAAAACTGTTTTTT. Protein sequence: CASSLDSTSNEKLFF.

The chain's CDR3 is CASSPIRAGGNEKLFF. For the CDR3, the DNA is TGTGCCAGCAGCCCTATCCGGGCAGGGGGGAATGAAAAACTGTTTTTT. V and J are TRBV7-2 and TRBJ1-4, with 7 positions matching TRBD1. Germline CDR1 SGHTA, CDR2 FQGNSA. The CDR3 contains 16 residues. Unmatched junction bases numbered 11, after V lost 5 bases and J lost 5 bases.

The V call is TRBV7-8, the J call TRBJ1-3; no reliable D call. V lost 5 bases, J lost 0 bases, and 8 bases lay in between. CDR3 length: 14 residues. CDR1 is SGHVS and CDR2 is FQNEAQ in the germline V gene. The CDR3 DNA follows: TGTGCCAGCAGCCAATGGACCTCTGGAAACACCATATATTTT. This encodes CASSQWTSGNTIYF.

The chain recombines TRBV6-4 with TRBJ2-7; TRBD1 matches at 7 bases. The V gene end was trimmed by 8 bases and the J gene end by 0 bases; junction bases not matched to a gene: 7. The CDR3 totals 14 residues. CDR1 and CDR2 from the germline V gene are MRHNA and SNTAGT. The DNA for the CDR3 is TGTGCCAGCCCCAGACAGGGCCTCTCCTACGAGCAGTACTTC. It codes for CASPRQGLSYEQYF.

This clone was detected only a few times. The V call is TRBV19, the J call TRBJ2-7; D is ambiguous. The CDR3 length is 13 residues. Trimming stripped 2 bases from V and 9 bases from J, with 14 bases between. From germline, CDR1 is LNHDA and CDR2 SQIVND (reference sequence). The CDR3 region has the DNA TGTGCCAGTAGTATAACGACTTATGACCGGCAGTACTTC. Protein sequence: CASSITTYDRQYF.